The 7 T cell receptor beta chains given below trace back to one sample, sequenced in a study of beta chain features in type 1 diabetes (dated by TCRdb to between 2018 and 2020). Broad study findings and their caveats: Type 1 diabetes patients showed a moderate but significant shortening of TCRB CDR3 length in all four CD4+ subsets.

Their target antigens are unknown. Library preparation employed the immunoSEQ multiplex PCR assay. All of the isolated RNA was reverse transcribed with the High Capacity cDNA Reverse Transcription Kit, so expressed TCRB transcripts were sequenced. Entries here come from immuneACCESS through TCRdb and include only in-frame sequences with V and J called. Some clones fail to appear in such tables; in the studies checked, an unresolved V gene covers under half of the shortfall, and the cause of the remainder is unknown. Present in this sample are 300,000 to 400,000 clones, over 8.5% of which were seen just once. The ten largest clones add up to about 0.64% of the sample. Sequenced sample: central memory CD4+ T cells from blood. The receptor set was obtained from a man aged 25 to 40 with type 1 diabetes.

This clone showed up many times. The V and J genes are TRBV7-2 and TRBJ2-7, with D tentatively TRBD2 (6 bases). CDR3 length: 13 amino acids. Per the germline V gene, CDR1 is SGHTA and CDR2 is FQGNSA. Trimming cost V 5 bases and J 5 bases, with 13 bases left between them. CDR3 protein: CASSESSVDEQYF. Here the CDR3 DNA reads TGTGCCAGCAGCGAATCTAGCGTGGACGAGCAGTACTTC. Filled out from reference TRBV7-2 and TRBJ2-7, the complete variable domain reads GAGVSQSPSNKVTEKGKDVELRCDPISGHTALYWYRQSLGQGLEFLIYFQGNSAPDKSGLPSDRFSAERTGGSVSTLTIQRTQQEDSAVYLCASSESSVDEQYFGPGTRLTVT.

This chain connects TRBV30 to TRBJ1-2; D unresolved. The CDR3 extends over 13 amino acids. From germline, CDR1 is GTSNPN and CDR2 SVGIG (reference sequence). Trimming removed 3 bases from V and 4 bases from J, with 12 bases in between. The CDR3 DNA is TGTGCCTGGAGCCTAAGGGAAGCCTATGGCTACACCTTC. This encodes CAWSLREAYGYTF. The complete variable domain, with remaining parts taken from reference TRBV30 and TRBJ1-2, reads SQTIHQWPATLVQPVGSPLSLECTVEGTSNPNLYWYRQAAGRGLQLLFYSVGIGQISSEVPQNLSASRPQDRQFILSSKKLLLSDSGFYLCAWSLREAYGYTFGSGTRLTVV.

This clone was seen a handful of times. The chain has TRBV19 and TRBJ2-2; D is undetermined. Trimming cost V 4 bases and J 5 bases, with 8 bases left between them. Germline CDR1 reads LNHDA; CDR2 reads SQIVND (reference sequence). The CDR3 consists of 13 residues. CDR3 protein: CASSSGRTGELFF. The CDR3, as DNA: TGTGCCAGTAGTAGCGGTAGGACCGGGGAGCTGTTTTTT.

There are many counts of this clone. An end of the junction does not agree with germline; a read error may underlie this. V usage is TRBV13 and J usage is TRBJ1-4, with 9 bases lining up with TRBD1. Germline CDR1 reads PRHDT; CDR2 reads FYEKMQ (reference sequence). This CDR3 region has 13 residues. Here the CDR3 reads CLQWDRANEKLFF. The CDR3 nucleotides read TGCCTGCAATGGGACAGGGCTAATGAAAAACTGTTTTTT.

This clone was seen a handful of times. The chain carries TRBV28 and TRBJ1-2; D ambiguous. Germline CDR1 reads MDHEN; CDR2 reads SYDVKM. Trimming left V 5 bases short and J 6 bases short, with 16 bases between. The CDR3 totals 14 residues. CDR3 region: CASSVSGRTNGYTF. CDR3 DNA sequence: TGTGCCAGCAGTGTATCGGGCAGAACAAATGGCTACACCTTC.

This clone was observed a few times. The chain couples TRBV11-2 to TRBJ1-1; no reliable D call. This CDR3 has 14 residues. V was cut by 1 base and J by 3 bases, with 9 bases left in between. Looked up from germline, CDR1 is SGHAT and CDR2 is FQNNGV. In DNA, the CDR3 is TGTGCCAGCAGCTTAGGAGGTGGGGACACTGAAGCTTTCTTT. Amino acid sequence: CASSLGGGDTEAFF. Complete variable domain (other parts from reference TRBV11-2 and TRBJ1-1): EAGVAQSPRYKIIEKRQSVAFWCNPISGHATLYWYQQILGQGPKLLIQFQNNGVVDDSQLPKDRFSAERLKGVDSTLKIQPAKLEDSAVYLCASSLGGGDTEAFFGQGTRLTVV.

This clone was detected a few times. The chain uses TRBV7-9 and TRBJ2-1; TRBD2 matches at 9 bases. The germline V gene has CDR1 SEHNR and CDR2 FQNEAQ (reference sequence). The CDR3 sequence is 15 residues long. V shed 5 bases and J 7 bases; nucleotides not matched to a gene: 9. CDR3 sequence (DNA): TGTGCCAGCAGCCGAGGGGCGGGAGGGCGGAATGAGCAGTTCTTC. It specifies CASSRGAGGRNEQFF.